The 8 T cell receptor beta chains reported below all come from one sample, sequenced in a study of early stage breast cancer tumors. This table comes from immunoSEQ multiplex PCR, and its TCRdb copy is limited to in-frame clones, with some not included. The sample has about 72,000 clones, roughly 80% seen once. Sequenced input: blood. The receptor set was obtained from a person aged 55 to 69 with breast cancer.

The rearrangement uses TRBV5-1 and TRBJ2-2, with D possibly being TRBD1 (5 bases). This CDR3 is built from 16 residues. CDR1 is SGHRS and CDR2 is YFSETQ in the germline V gene. Deletions cut 4 bases from V and 4 bases from J, with 17 bases between. The chain's CDR3 is CASSPWGLRGTGELFF. The CDR3 bases are TGCGCCAGCAGCCCCTGGGGCCTTCGAGGCACCGGGGAGCTGTTTTTT.

This rearrangement joins TRBV19 to TRBJ1-1; 8 positions match TRBD1. The V and J ends lost 6 bases and 7 bases, in that order; junction bases with no gene match: 16. CDR3 length equals 16 residues. CDR1 and CDR2 from the germline V gene are LNHDA and SQIVND (reference sequence). The CDR3 DNA reads as TGTGCCAGTAGCGAATTACAGGGGACAGGAGGTCTTGAAGCTTTCTTT. Protein sequence: CASSELQGTGGLEAFF.

The sample holds a few counts of this clone. The chain joins TRBV6-5 to TRBJ2-3; D is unclear. Germline V gene data show CDR1 as MNHEY and CDR2 as SVGAGI. V gave up 7 bases and J gave up 3 bases, with 2 bases separating them. This CDR3 region has 10 residues. CDR3 protein: CASKTDTQYF. The DNA for the CDR3 is TGTGCCAGCAAAACAGATACGCAGTATTTT.

The rearrangement links TRBV28 to TRBJ1-2, with TRBD1 matching over 9 bases. The CDR3 spans 15 residues. The V gene end was trimmed by 5 bases and the J gene end by 2 bases; junction bases not matched to a gene: 6. Germline CDR1 and CDR2: MDHEN and SYDVKM. The DNA of the CDR3 is TGTGCCAGCAGTGACACCGGGACAGGGAACTATGGCTACACCTTC. Amino acids: CASSDTGTGNYGYTF.

The V call is TRBV30, the J call TRBJ1-4; perhaps TRBD1 as D (6 bases). V dropped 3 bases and J dropped 8 bases, with 13 bases sitting between them. This CDR3 is 13 amino acids long. In germline, CDR1 is GTSNPN, CDR2 SVGIG (reference sequence). The CDR3 DNA is TGTGCCTGGAGGGGGGGCGCGACAGAAAAACTGTTTTTT. Translating it yields CAWRGGATEKLFF.

The V call is TRBV19, the J call TRBJ2-4, with 14 nucleotides matching TRBD2. With V trimmed by 4 bases and J by 6 bases, 5 bases remained unmatched. The germline CDR1 and CDR2 sequences are LNHDA and SQIVND (reference sequence). The CDR3 has 16 residues. The CDR3 is CASSRGTSGRGNIQYF. The CDR3 nucleotides are TGTGCCAGTAGTAGAGGGACTAGCGGGAGAGGAAACATTCAGTACTTC.

J is TRBJ2-5 and V is TRBV18; the D gene is possibly TRBD2 (5 bases). Germline V CDR1 and CDR2: KGHSH, LQKENI. V gave up 1 base and J gave up 4 bases, with 19 bases separating them. The CDR3 is 17 amino acids. Here the CDR3 reads CASSPLGSLRSGETQYF. CDR3 DNA: TGTGCCAGCTCACCACTAGGGAGCCTGAGATCGGGAGAGACCCAGTACTTC. Full variable domain (outside the CDR3, taken from reference TRBV18 and TRBJ2-5): NAGVMQNPRHLVRRRGQEARLRCSPMKGHSHVYWYRQLPEEGLKFMVYLQKENIIDESGMPKERFSAEFPKEGPSILRIQQVVRGDSAAYFCASSPLGSLRSGETQYFGPGTRLLVL.

The chain couples TRBV19 to TRBJ1-1, with D hard to call. Germline V CDR1 and CDR2: LNHDA, SQIVND (reference sequence). The V end was cut by 7 bases, the J end by 1 base, with 13 bases between. The CDR3 spans 14 residues. The CDR3 sequence is CASKTTFGNTEAFF. CDR3 in DNA: TGTGCCAGTAAGACGACTTTTGGGAACACTGAAGCTTTCTTT.